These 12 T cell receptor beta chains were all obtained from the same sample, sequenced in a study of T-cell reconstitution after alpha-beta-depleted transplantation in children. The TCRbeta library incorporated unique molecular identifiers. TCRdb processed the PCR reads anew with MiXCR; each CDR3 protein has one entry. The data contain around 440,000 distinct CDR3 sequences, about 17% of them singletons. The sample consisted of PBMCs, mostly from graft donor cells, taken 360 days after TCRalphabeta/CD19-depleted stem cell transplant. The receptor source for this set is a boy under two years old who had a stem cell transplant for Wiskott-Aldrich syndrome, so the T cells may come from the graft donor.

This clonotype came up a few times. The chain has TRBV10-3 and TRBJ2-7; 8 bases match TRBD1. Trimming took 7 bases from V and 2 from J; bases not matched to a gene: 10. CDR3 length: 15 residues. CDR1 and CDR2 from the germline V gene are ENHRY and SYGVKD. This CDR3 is CAINGDRLKTYEQYF. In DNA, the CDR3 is TGTGCCATCAATGGGGACAGGTTAAAAACCTACGAGCAGTACTTC.

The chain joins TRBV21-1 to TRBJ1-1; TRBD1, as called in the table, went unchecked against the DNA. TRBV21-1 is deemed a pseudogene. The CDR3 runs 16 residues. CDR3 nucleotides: TGTGCCAGCAGCCGCGGGACACAGAACATGAACACTGAAGCTTTCTTT. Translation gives CASSRGTQNMNTEAFF.

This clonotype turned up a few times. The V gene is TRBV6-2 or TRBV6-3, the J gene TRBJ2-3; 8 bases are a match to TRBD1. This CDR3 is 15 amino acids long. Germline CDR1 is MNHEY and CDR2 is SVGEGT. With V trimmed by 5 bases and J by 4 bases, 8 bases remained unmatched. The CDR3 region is CASSRTGSVPDTQYF. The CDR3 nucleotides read TGTGCCAGCAGTCGGACAGGGTCAGTACCAGATACGCAGTATTTT.

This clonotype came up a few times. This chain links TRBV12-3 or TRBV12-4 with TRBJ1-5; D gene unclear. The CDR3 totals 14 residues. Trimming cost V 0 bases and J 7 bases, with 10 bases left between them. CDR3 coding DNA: TGTGCCAGCAGTTTAGCGAAGGTTCGGCAGCCCCAGCATTTT. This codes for CASSLAKVRQPQHF.

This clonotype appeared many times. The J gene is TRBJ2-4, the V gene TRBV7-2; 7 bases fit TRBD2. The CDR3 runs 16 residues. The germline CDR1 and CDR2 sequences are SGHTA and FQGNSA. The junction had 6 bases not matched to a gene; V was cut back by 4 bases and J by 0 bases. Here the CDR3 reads CASSSELALAKNIQYF. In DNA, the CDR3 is TGTGCCAGCAGCTCGGAACTAGCGTTAGCCAAAAACATTCAGTACTTC.

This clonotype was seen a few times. The CDR3 sequence: CATSDSTATYEQYF. CDR3 nucleotide sequence: TGTGCCACCAGTGATTCGACCGCCACCTACGAGCAGTACTTC. The chain recombines TRBV24-1 with TRBJ2-7; D not certain. V lost 2 bases and J lost 2, with 9 bases in between. This CDR3 has 14 amino acids. Germline values: CDR1 KGHDR, CDR2 SFDVKD.

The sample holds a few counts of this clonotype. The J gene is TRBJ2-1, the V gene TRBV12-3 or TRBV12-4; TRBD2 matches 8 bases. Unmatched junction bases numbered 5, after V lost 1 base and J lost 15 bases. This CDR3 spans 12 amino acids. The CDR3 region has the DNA TGTGCCAGCAGTTTAGGGCGGGAGGAATGGTTCTTC. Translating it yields CASSLGREEWFF.

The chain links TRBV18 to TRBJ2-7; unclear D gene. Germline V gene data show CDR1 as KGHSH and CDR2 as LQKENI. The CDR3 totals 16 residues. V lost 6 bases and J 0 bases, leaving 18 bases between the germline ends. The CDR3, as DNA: TGTGCCAGCTCCCTAGGAATCGGCAGACCCTCCTACGAGCAGTACTTC. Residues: CASSLGIGRPSYEQYF.

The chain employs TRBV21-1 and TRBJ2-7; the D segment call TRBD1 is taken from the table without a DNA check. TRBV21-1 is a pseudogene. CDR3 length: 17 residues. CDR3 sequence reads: CARPSIWGLIFSYEQYF. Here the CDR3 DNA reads TGTGCCAGACCTAGTATATGGGGGCTGATCTTTTCATACGAGCAGTACTTC.

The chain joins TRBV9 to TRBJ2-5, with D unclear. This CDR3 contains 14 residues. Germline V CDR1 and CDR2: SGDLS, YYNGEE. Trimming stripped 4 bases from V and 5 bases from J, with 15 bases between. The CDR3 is CASSPPRAEETQYF. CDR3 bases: TGTGCCAGCAGCCCCCCTCGGGCAGAGGAGACCCAGTACTTC. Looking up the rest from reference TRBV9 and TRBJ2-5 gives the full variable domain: DSGVTQTPKHLITATGQRVTLRCSPRSGDLSVYWYQQSLDQGLQFLIQYYNGEERAKGNILERFSAQQFPDLHSELNLSSLELGDSALYFCASSPPRAEETQYFGPGTRLLVL.

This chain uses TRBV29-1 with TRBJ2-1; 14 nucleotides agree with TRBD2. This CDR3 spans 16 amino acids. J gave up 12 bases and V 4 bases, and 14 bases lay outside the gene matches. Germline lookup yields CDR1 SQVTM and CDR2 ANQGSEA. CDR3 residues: CSVVDQTSGRGYPQFF. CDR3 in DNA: TGCAGCGTTGTCGATCAGACTAGCGGGAGGGGTTACCCGCAGTTCTTC.

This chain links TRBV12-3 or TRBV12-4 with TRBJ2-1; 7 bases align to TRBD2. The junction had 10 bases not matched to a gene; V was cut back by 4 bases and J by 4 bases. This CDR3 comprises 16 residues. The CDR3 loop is CASSSWTSSSYNEQFF. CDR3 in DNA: TGTGCCAGCAGTTCCTGGACTAGTTCTTCGTACAATGAGCAGTTCTTC.